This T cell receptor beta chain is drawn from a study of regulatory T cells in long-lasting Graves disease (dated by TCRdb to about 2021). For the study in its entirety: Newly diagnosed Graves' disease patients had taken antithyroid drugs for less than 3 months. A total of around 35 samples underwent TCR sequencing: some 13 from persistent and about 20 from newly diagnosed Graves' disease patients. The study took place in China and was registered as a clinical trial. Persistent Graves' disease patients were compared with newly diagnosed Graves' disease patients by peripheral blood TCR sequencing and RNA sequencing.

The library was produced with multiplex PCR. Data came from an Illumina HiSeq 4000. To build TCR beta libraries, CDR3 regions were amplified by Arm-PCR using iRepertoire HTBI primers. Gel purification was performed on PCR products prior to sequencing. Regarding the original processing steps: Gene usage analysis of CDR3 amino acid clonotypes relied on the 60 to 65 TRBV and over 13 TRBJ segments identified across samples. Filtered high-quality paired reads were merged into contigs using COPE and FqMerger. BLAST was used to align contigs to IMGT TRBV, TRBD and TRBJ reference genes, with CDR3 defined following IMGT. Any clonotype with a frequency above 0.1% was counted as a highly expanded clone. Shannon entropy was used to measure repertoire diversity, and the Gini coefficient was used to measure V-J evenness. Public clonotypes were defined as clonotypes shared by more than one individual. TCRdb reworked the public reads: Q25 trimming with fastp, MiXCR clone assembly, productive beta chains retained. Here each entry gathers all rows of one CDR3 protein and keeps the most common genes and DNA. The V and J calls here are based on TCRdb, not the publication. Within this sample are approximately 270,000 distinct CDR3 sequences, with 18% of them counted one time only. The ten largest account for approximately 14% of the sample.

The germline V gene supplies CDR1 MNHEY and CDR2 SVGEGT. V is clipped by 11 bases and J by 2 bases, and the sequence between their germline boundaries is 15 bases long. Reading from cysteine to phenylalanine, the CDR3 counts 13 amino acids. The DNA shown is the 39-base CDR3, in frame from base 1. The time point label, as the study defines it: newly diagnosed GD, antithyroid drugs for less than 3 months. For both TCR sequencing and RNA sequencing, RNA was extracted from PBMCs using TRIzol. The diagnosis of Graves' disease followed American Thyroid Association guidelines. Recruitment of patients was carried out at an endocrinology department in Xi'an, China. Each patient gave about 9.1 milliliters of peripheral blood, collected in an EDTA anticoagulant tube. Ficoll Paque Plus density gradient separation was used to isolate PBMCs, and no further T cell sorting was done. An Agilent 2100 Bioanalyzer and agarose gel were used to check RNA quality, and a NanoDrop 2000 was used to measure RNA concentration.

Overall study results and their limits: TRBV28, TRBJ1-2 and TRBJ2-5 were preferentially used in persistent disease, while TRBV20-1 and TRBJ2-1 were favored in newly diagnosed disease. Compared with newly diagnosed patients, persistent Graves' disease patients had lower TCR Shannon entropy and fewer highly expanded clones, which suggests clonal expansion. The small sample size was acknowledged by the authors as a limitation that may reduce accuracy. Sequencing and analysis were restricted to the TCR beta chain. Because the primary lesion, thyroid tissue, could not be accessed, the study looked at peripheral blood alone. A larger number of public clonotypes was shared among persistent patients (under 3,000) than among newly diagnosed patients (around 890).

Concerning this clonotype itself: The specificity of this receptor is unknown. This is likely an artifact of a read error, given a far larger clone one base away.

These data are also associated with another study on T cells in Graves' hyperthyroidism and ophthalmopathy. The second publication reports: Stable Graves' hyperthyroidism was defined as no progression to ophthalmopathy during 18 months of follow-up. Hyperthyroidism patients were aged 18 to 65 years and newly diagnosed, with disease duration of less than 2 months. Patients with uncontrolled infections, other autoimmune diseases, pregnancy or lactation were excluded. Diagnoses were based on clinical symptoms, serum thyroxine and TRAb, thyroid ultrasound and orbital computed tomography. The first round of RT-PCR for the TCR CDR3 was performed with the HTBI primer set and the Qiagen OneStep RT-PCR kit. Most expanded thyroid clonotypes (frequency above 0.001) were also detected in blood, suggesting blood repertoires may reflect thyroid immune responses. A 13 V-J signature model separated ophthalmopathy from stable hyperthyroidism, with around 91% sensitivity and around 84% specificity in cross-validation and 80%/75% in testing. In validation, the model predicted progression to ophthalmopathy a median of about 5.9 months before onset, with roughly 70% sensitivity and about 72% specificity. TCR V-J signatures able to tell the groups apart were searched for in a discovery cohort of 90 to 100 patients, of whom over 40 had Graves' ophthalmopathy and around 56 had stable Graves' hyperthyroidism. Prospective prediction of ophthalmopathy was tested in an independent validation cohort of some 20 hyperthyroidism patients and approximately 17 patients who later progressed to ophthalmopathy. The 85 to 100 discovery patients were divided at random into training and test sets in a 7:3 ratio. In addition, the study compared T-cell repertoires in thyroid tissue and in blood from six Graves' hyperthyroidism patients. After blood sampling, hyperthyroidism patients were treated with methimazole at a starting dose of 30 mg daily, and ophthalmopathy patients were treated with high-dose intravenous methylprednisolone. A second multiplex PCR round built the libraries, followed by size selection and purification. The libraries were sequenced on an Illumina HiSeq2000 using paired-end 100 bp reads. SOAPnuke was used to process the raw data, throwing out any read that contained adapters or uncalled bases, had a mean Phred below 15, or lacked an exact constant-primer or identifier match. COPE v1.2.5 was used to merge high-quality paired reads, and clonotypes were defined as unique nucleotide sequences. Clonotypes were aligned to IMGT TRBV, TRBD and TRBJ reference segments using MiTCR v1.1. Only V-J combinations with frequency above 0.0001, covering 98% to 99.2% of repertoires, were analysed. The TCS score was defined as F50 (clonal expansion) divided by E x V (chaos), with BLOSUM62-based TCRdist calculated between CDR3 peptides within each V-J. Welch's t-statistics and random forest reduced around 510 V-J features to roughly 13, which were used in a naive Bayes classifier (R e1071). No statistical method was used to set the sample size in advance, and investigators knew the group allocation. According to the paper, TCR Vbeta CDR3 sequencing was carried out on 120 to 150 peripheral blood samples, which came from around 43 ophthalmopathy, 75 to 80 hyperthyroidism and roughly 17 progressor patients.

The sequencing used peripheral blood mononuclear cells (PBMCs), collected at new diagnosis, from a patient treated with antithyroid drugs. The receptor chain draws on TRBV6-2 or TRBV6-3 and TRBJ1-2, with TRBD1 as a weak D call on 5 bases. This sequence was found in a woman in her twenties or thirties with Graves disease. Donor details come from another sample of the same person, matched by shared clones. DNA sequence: TGTGCCGGCGCAAGGCGACAGAACTATGGCTACACCTTC. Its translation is CAGARRQNYGYTF.